The sequence of this T cell receptor (beta chain) was determined in a study of shared clonotypes between healthy human individuals. Across the study: The cohort had two women and a few men, ages 18 to 49.

Germline CDR1 is KGHSH and CDR2 is LQKENI. The CDR3 length is 15 residues. The ends lost 2 bases at V and 5 bases at J; junction bases unmatched: 6. Some 28,000 T cell genomes (approximately 0.2 ug DNA) went into each sorted-subset replicate. The repertoire was sequenced with immunoSEQ multiplex PCR; TCRdb's copy has only in-frame clones and lacks some. The sample lists roughly 530,000 clones, 90% to 96% seen once, with about 0.057% in the top ten. V gene TRBV18 combines with J gene TRBJ2-7; TRBD1 matches 10 bases. The clonotype originates from a woman in her 30s in good health. Sample: naive CD4+ T cells sorted from blood. Described subset: CD45RA+ positively selected. CDR3 amino acids: CASSPMGQGSHEQYF. The CDR3 DNA is TGTGCCAGCTCACCAATGGGACAGGGGTCCCACGAGCAGTACTTC.